This T cell receptor (beta chain) was profiled in a study of Graves' ophthalmopathy and Graves' hyperthyroidism. Study context: Peripheral blood sampling preceded any treatment and occurred at initial diagnosis. Study-wide findings and caveats: In blood, most expanded thyroid clonotypes above 0.001 frequency were also detected.

Amplification of the TCR beta CDR3 regions used RNA transcripts (as template). HTBI primers were employed in first-round RT-PCR, then a second-round multiplex PCR followed. Using its own MiXCR run on the multiplex PCR reads, TCRdb lists one record per CDR3 protein. Among 600,000 to 950,000 distinct CDR3 sequences listed, about 44% were seen once. Certain patients, namely those with other autoimmune diseases, uncontrolled infections, pregnancy or lactation, were excluded. This clonotype has only a few counts. Its antigen is still unknown. The V end lost 0 bases, the J end lost 3 bases, and 14 bases lay between the germline ends. This CDR3 has 16 residues.

This sequence originates from an adult man with Graves' ophthalmopathy. V and J are TRBV12-3 or TRBV12-4 and TRBJ1-1; maybe TRBD1 (6 bases). The sample taken for sequencing was peripheral blood. In DNA form, the CDR3 reads TGTGCCAGCAGTTTAGCCCCCCAGGGGAGGGACACTGAAGCTTTCTTT. Its translation is CASSLAPQGRDTEAFF.